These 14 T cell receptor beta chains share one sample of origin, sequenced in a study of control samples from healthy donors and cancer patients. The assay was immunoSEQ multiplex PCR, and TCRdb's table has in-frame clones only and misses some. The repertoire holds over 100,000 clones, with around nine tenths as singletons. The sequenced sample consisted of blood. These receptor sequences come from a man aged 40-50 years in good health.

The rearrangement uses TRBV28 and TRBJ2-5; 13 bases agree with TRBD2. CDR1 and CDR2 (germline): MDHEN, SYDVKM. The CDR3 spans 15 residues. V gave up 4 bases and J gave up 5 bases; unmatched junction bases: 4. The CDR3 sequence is CASSSLAGGRETQYF. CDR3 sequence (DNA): TGTGCCAGCAGTTCACTAGCGGGGGGGCGGGAGACCCAGTACTTC. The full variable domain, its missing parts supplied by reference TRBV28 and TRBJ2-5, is DVKVTQSSRYLVKRTGEKVFLECVQDMDHENMFWYRQDPGLGLRLIYFSYDVKMKEKGDIPEGYSVSREKKERFSLILESASTNQTSMYLCASSSLAGGRETQYFGPGTRLLVL.

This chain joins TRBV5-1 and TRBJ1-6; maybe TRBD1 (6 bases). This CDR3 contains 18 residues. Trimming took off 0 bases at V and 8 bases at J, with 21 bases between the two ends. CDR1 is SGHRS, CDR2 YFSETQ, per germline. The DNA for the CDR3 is TGCGCCAGCAGCTTGGACCCGGCGGGGGCAGTTAACGATTCACCCCTCCACTTT. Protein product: CASSLDPAGAVNDSPLHF. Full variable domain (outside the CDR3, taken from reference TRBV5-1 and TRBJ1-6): KAGVTQTPRYLIKTRGQQVTLSCSPISGHRSVSWYQQTPGQGLQFLFEYFSETQRNKGNFPGRFSGRQFSNSRSEMNVSTLELGDSALYLCASSLDPAGAVNDSPLHFGNGTRLTVT.

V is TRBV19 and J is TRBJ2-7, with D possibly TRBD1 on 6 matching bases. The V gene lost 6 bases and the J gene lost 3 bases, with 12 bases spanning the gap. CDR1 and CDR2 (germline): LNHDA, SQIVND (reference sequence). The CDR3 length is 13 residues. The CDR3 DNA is TGTGCCAGTAGCCCGTCCAGGGGCTACGAGCAGTACTTC. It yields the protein CASSPSRGYEQYF. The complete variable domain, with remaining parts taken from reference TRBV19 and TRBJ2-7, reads DGGITQSPKYLFRKEGQNVTLSCEQNLNHDAMYWYRQDPGQGLRLIYYSQIVNDFQKGDIAEGYSVSREKKESFPLTVTSAQKNPTAFYLCASSPSRGYEQYFGPGTRLTVT.

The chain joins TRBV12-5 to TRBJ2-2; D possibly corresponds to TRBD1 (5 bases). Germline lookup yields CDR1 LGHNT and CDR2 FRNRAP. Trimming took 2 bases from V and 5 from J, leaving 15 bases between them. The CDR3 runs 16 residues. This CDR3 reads CASGLNVGYRTGELFF. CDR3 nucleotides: TGTGCTAGTGGTTTGAATGTAGGGTACAGGACCGGGGAGCTGTTTTTT.

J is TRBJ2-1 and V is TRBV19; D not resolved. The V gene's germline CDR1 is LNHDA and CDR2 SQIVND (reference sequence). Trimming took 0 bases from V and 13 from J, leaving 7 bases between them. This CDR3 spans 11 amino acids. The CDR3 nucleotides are TGTGCCAGTAGTATAGACCAAGAACAGTTCTTC. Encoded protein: CASSIDQEQFF. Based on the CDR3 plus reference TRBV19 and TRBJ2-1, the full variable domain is DGGITQSPKYLFRKEGQNVTLSCEQNLNHDAMYWYRQDPGQGLRLIYYSQIVNDFQKGDIAEGYSVSREKKESFPLTVTSAQKNPTAFYLCASSIDQEQFFGPGTRLTVL.

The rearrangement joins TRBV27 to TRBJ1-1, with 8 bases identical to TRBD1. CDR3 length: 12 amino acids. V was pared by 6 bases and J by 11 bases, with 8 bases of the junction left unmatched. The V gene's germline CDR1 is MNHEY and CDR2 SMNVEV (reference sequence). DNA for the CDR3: TGTGCCAGCAGCACAAGACAGGGGTGGGCTTTCTTT. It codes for CASSTRQGWAFF.

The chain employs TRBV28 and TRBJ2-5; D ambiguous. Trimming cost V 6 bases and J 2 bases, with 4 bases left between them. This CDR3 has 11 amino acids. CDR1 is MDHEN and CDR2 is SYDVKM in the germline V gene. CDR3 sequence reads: CASRGQETQYF. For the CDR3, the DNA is TGTGCCAGCAGGGGGCAAGAGACCCAGTACTTC.

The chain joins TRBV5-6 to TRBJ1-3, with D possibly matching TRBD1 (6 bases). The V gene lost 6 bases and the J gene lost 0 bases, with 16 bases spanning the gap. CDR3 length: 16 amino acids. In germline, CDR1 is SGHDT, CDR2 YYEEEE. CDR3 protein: CASTLGQTYSGNTIYF. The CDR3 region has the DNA TGTGCCAGCACCTTAGGACAGACTTACTCTGGAAACACCATATATTTT. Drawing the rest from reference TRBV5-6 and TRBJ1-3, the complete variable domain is DAGVTQSPTHLIKTRGQQVTLRCSPKSGHDTVSWYQQALGQGPQFIFQYYEEEERQRGNFPDRFSGHQFPNYSSELNVNALLLGDSALYLCASTLGQTYSGNTIYFGEGSWLTVV.

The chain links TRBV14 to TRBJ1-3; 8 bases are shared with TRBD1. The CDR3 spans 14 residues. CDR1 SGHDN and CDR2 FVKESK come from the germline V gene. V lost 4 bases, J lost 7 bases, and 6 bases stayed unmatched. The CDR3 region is CASSPRTGTNTIYF. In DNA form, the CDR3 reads TGTGCCAGCAGCCCTAGGACAGGGACGAACACCATATATTTT.

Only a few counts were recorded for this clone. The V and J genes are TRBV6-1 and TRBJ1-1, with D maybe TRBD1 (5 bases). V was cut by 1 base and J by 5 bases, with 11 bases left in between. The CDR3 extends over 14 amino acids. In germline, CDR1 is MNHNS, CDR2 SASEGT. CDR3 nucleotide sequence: TGTGCCAGCAGTGAAGGCACAGGACTTACTGAAGCTTTCTTT. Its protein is CASSEGTGLTEAFF.

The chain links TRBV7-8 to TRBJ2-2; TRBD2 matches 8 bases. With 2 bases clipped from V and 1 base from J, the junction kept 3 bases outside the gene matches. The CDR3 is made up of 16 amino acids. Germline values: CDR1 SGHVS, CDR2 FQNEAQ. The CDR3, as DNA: TGTGCCAGCAGCTTACATAGCGGGGTGAACACCGGGGAGCTGTTTTTT. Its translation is CASSLHSGVNTGELFF.

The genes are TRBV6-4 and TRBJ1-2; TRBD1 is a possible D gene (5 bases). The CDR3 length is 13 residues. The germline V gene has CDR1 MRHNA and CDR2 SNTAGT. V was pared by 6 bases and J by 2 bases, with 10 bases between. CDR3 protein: CASRADSNYGYTF. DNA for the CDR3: TGTGCCAGCAGGGCTGACAGCAACTATGGCTACACCTTC.

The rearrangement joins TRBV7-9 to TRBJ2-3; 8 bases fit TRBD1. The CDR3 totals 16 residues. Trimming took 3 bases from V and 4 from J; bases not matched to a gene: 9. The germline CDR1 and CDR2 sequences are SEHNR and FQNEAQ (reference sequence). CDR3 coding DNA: TGTGCCAGCAGCTTTACCGGGACAGGCGGCTCAGATACGCAGTATTTT. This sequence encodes CASSFTGTGGSDTQYF.

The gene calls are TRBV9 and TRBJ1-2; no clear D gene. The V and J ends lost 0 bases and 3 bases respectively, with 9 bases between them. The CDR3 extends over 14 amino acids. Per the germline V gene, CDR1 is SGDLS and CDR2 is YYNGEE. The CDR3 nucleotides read TGTGCCAGCAGCGTAGGGGAAAACCACTATGGCTACACCTTC. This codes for CASSVGENHYGYTF.